The clone carrying this T cell receptor (beta chain) showed up just once. The antigen remains undetermined. The record originates from a study of T cell responses to AZD1222 COVID-19 vaccine. The study, taken as a whole, reports: White British people made up most donors, females outnumbered males, and clonal diversity was possibly underestimated.

The analysis combined second doses at about 4 or about 12 weeks. Sequencing used immunoSEQ multiplex PCR; TCRdb keeps in-frame clones, though not all of them. The data contain under 150,000 clones, 84% of them singletons. The germline gives CDR1 MNHEY, CDR2 SVGAGI. The CDR3 is made up of 14 amino acids. After removal of 5 bases from V and 2 bases from J, the junction contained 2 bases not matched to a gene. The chain has TRBV6-5 and TRBJ1-3, with 8 bases lining up with TRBD1. The receptor's source is an adult who received the AZD1222 COVID-19 vaccine. Sample: peripheral blood, taken 28 days after the second AZD1222 dose. The CDR3 sequence is CASSNRGTGNTIYF. Here the CDR3 DNA reads TGTGCCAGCAGTAACAGGGGGACTGGAAACACCATATATTTT.